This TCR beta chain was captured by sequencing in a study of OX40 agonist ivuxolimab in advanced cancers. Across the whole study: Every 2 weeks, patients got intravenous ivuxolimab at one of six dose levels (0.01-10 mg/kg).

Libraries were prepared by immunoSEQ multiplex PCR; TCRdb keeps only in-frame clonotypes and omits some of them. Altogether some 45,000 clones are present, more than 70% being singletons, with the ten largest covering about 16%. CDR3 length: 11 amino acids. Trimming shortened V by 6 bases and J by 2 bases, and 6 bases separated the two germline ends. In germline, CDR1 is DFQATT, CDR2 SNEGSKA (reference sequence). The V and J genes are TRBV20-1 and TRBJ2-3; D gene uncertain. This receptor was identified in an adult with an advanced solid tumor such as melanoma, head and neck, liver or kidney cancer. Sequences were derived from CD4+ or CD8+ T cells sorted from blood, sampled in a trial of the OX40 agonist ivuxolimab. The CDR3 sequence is CSAADTDTQYF. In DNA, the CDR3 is TGCAGTGCGGCAGACACAGATACGCAGTATTTT.